What follows describes a single T cell receptor beta chain. The data were obtained in a study of blood T cell repertoires in COVID-19. Study at large: Collection of acute and convalescent COVID-19 samples took place in the United States, Italy and Spain. The analysed material was cDNA or gDNA that came from T cells, B-cell-depleted T cells, or PBMCs.

The CDR3 is made up of 16 amino acids. The trim removed 5 bases at V and 0 bases at J, leaving 6 bases unmatched. Germline CDR1 LNHDA, CDR2 SQIVND (reference sequence). Study processing details: The authors estimated nucleated cell counts from reference gene primer amplification. Method: immunoSEQ multiplex PCR; TCRdb's copy keeps in-frame clones and lacks some. That table is the source of V, J and clone size, and D and trimming were worked out from the DNA. This sample has a few hundred thousand clones, with about 83% found just once. The chain is built from TRBV19 and TRBJ2-5; 10 nucleotides line up with TRBD2. This clonotype was obtained from a woman in her fifties or sixties with acute or convalescent COVID-19. Sequencing was done on a sample of peripheral blood. This chain's CDR3 is CASSRWTSGNQETQYF. For the CDR3, the DNA is TGTGCCAGTAGTCGATGGACTAGCGGCAACCAAGAGACCCAGTACTTC.